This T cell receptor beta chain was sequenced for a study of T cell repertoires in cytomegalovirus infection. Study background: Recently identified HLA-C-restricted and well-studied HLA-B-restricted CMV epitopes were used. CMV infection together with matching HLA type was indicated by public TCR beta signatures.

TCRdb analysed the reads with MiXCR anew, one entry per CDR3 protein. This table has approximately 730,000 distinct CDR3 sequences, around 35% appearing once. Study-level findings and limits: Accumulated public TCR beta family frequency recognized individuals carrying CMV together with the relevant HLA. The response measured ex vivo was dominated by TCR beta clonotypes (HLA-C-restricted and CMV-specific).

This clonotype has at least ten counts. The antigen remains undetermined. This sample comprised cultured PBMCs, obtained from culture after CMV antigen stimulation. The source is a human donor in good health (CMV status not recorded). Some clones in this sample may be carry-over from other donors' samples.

This CDR3 reads CASSLGVPGTSQETQYF. The CDR3 nucleotides read TGTGCCAGCAGCTTAGGGGTCCCGGGGACTTCTCAAGAGACCCAGTACTTC. J is TRBJ2-5 and V is TRBV7-8; possibly TRBD2 for D (6 bases). The length of the CDR3 is 17 residues. Trimming removed 1 base from V and 2 bases from J, with 17 bases in between. Per the germline V gene, CDR1 is SGHVS and CDR2 is FQNEAQ.